This TCR beta chain originates from a study of control samples from healthy donors and cancer patients. The method was immunoSEQ multiplex PCR; TCRdb's version includes in-frame clones alone and lacks a portion of them. This table holds 97,000 or so clones, about 90% found once. The source is a woman aged 18-29 years in good health. The sequenced sample consisted of blood.

The CDR3 loop reads CASSPPPGLDLDTQYF. Here the CDR3 DNA reads TGTGCCAGCAGCCCACCGCCCGGCCTGGATTTAGATACGCAGTATTTT. The V call is TRBV7-9, the J call TRBJ2-3; D uncertain. Trimming removed 5 bases at V and 5 bases at J, with 20 bases between. Germline CDR1 and CDR2: SEHNR and FQNEAQ (reference sequence). CDR3 length equals 16 residues.